Presented here are 24 T cell receptor beta chains from one specimen sequenced in a study of T cell clonality in common variable immunodeficiency. Only in-frame clones appear in the TCRdb table, and some are missing; sequencing was by immunoSEQ multiplex PCR. Sampling found more than 30,000 clones, none seen once. The sample comprised peripheral blood mononuclear cells. The receptors were sampled from a person aged 18 to 70 in good health.

This clone came up many times. Read sequence stops 3 residues before the CDR3 end, and the germline J gene provides the missing end. V usage is TRBV6-1 and J usage is TRBJ2-1, with TRBD2 as a possible D gene (6 bases). This CDR3 comprises 14 residues. The V gene lost 2 bases and the J gene lost 3 bases, with 8 bases spanning the gap. CDR1 MNHNS and CDR2 SASEGT come from the germline V gene. The covered CDR3 bases are TGTGCCAGCAGTGAACAGGGAGGCTACAATGAG. Its protein is CASSEQGGYNE. The CDR3, in full, reads CASSEQGGYNEQFF.

This clone was detected many times. The read finishes 3 residues shy of the CDR3 end, and the germline J gene is used to complete it. V gene TRBV20-1 combines with J gene TRBJ2-5; 9 bases map to TRBD2. V trimming: 1 base; J trimming: 6 bases; junction bases outside the gene matches: 9. The CDR3 is 15 amino acids. Germline V gives CDR1 DFQATT, CDR2 SNEGSKA (reference sequence). The CDR3 DNA, read in part, is TGCAGTGCTAGAGTTCCCGGGACTAGCATGAAGACC. This encodes CSARVPGTSMKT. Given in full, the CDR3 is CSARVPGTSMKTQYF.

This clone appeared many times. The read falls 3 residues short of the CDR3 end, and the missing part is taken from the germline J gene. The gene calls are TRBV28 and TRBJ1-1; D not certain. This CDR3 spans 15 amino acids. The V and J ends lost 2 bases and 5 bases respectively, with 15 bases between them. Germline V gene sequence: CDR1 MDHEN, CDR2 SYDVKM. The CDR3 loop reads CASSLIGSGETEAFF. Partial CDR3 DNA: TGTGCCAGCAGTTTAATTGGTTCCGGGGAGACTGAA.

This clone has ten or more counts. The CDR3 extends 3 residues past the end of the read, so its final part is completed from the germline J gene. J is TRBJ2-2 and V is TRBV19; D is possibly TRBD2 (6 bases). CDR1 is LNHDA, CDR2 SQIVND, per germline (reference sequence). V lost 5 bases and J lost 5, with 12 bases in between. The CDR3 loop spans 14 amino acids. The CDR3 DNA, read in part, is TGTGCCAGTAGTCGAGGAGGGGAAACCGGGGAG. Its translation is CASSRGGETGE. The entire CDR3 reads CASSRGGETGELFF.

This clone was seen at least ten times. Partial CDR3 DNA: TGTGCCAGTAGTATTAATCCAGAGGGGAATGAG. Amino acids: CASSINPEGNE. The entire CDR3 reads CASSINPEGNEQFF. The chain joins TRBV19 to TRBJ2-1, with D perhaps given as TRBD1 or TRBD2 (5 bases each). The read stops 3 residues short of the end of the CDR3; the missing end is completed from the germline J gene. The length of the CDR3 is 14 residues. Trimming cost V 3 bases and J 7 bases, with 13 bases left between them. Germline-derived CDR1 and CDR2 are LNHDA and SQIVND (reference sequence).

This clone was counted many times. At one boundary the junction diverges from the germline segment, which might be a read error. The read gets to within 3 residues of the CDR3 end, and the germline J gene fills in the rest. V usage is TRBV11-3 and J usage is TRBJ2-1; D may be TRBD1 (6 bases). CDR3 length: 15 amino acids. Germline lookup yields CDR1 SGHNT and CDR2 YENEEA. The sequenced CDR3 bases are TGTGCCAGCAGTTTAGGACAGAGCTCCTACAATGAG. Its translation: CASSLGQSSYNE. In full, the CDR3 is CASSLGQSSYNEQFF.

This clone was detected many times. The read ends 3 residues shy of where the CDR3 ends; the end is completed using the germline J gene. V gene TRBV13 combines with J gene TRBJ1-1; 7 positions match TRBD1. J was trimmed by 0 bases and V by 4 bases; bases with no gene match: 2. The CDR3 runs to 14 residues. The germline V gene has CDR1 PRHDT and CDR2 FYEKMQ (reference sequence). The part of the CDR3 DNA that was read is TGTGCCAGCAGCTCCGGGACAGTGAACACTGAA. Protein: CASSSGTVNTE. The CDR3 in full is CASSSGTVNTEAFF.

This clone has ten or more counts. With the read ending 3 residues before the CDR3 end, the germline J gene is used to fill in that end. The V call is TRBV30, the J call TRBJ2-1; D remains ambiguous. The ends were cut back, 3 bases at V and 0 bases at J, with 12 bases in the middle. The CDR3 is 15 residues long. The germline V gene has CDR1 GTSNPN and CDR2 SVGIG (reference sequence). CDR3: CAWRVKASSYNEQFF. The sequenced part of the CDR3 DNA is TGTGCCTGGAGGGTGAAAGCAAGCTCCTACAATGAG.

This clone was picked up many times. The read comes to an end 3 residues before the CDR3 does, leaving the germline J gene to fill in the end. J is TRBJ1-3 and V is TRBV6-8, with D perhaps TRBD1 (5 bases). This CDR3 is 15 amino acids long. Between the trimmed V and J ends, which lost 8 bases and 0 bases, there was a span of 14 bases. In germline, CDR1 is MNHGY, CDR2 SAAAGT. The chain's CDR3 is CASDSGLNSGNTIYF. The CDR3 bases that were read are TGTGCCAGCGATTCGGGACTGAACTCTGGAAACACC.

This clone was seen many times. Coverage ceases 3 residues before the CDR3 finishes, and the germline J gene fills in the end. J is TRBJ1-1 and V is TRBV14; D is possibly TRBD1 (5 bases). Between the trimmed V and J ends, which lost 4 bases and 2 bases, there was a span of 11 bases. CDR1 and CDR2 from the germline V gene are SGHDN and FVKESK. This CDR3 has 14 amino acids. The CDR3 loop is CASSPGGGNTEAFF. Incomplete CDR3 DNA: TGTGCCAGCAGCCCCGGGGGGGGAAACACTGAA.

This clone showed up many times. The read falls 3 residues short of the CDR3 end, and the missing part is taken from the germline J gene. The V and J genes are TRBV12-3 or TRBV12-4 and TRBJ2-1; unclear D gene. This CDR3 region has 12 residues. V lost 6 bases, J lost 4 bases, and 7 bases lay in between. CDR3 sequence: CASRSYYNEQFF. CDR3 DNA, as far as it was read: TGTGCCAGCAGATCCTATTACAATGAG.

This clone was counted at least ten times. The read stops 3 residues short of the end of the CDR3; the missing end is completed from the germline J gene. The V call is TRBV5-1, the J call TRBJ2-7; 8 nucleotides agree with TRBD1. The germline V gene has CDR1 SGHRS and CDR2 YFSETQ. This CDR3 has 15 residues. After removal of 4 bases from V and 4 bases from J, the junction contained 10 bases not matched to a gene. The DNA read from the CDR3 is TGCGCCAGCAGCATCAGGACAGGGACTGGGTACGAG. Its translation is CASSIRTGTGYE. The whole CDR3 is CASSIRTGTGYEQYF.

In its sample, this clone was seen many times. The read ends 3 residues before the CDR3 terminus; that terminus is restored from the germline J gene. The chain links TRBV20-1 to TRBJ2-5; 11 nucleotides line up with TRBD2. The length of the CDR3 is 16 residues. After removal of 0 bases from V and 5 bases from J, the junction contained 8 bases not matched to a gene. CDR1 is DFQATT and CDR2 is SNEGSKA in the germline V gene (reference sequence). CDR3 DNA (partial): TGCAGTGCTAGAGACCTCACTAGCGGGAGCGGGGAGACC. It is translated as CSARDLTSGSGET. The whole CDR3 protein reads CSARDLTSGSGETQYF.

This clone was seen repeatedly, ten times or more. The CDR3 end is not reached by the read, which stops 3 residues before it; the germline J gene fills it in. The gene calls are TRBV10-2 and TRBJ2-7; no reliable D call. The CDR3 consists of 14 residues. Trimming removed 0 bases at V and 0 bases at J, with 6 bases between. In germline, CDR1 is WSHSY, CDR2 SAAADI. CDR3 protein: CASSESSGSYEQYF. CDR3 DNA (partial): TGCGCCAGCAGTGAGTCGTCAGGCTCCTACGAG.

In its sample, this clone was seen many times. The observed sequence ends 3 residues before the CDR3 terminus, with the missing tail filled in from the germline J gene. The V and J genes are TRBV14 and TRBJ1-1; 8 bases match TRBD1. The CDR3 runs 17 residues. V shed 4 bases, J shed 4 bases, and the junction held 14 bases outside the gene matches. In germline, CDR1 is SGHDN, CDR2 FVKESK. The sequenced CDR3 bases are TGTGCCAGCAGCCCGACAGGGGCGGGCGAAGCGAGCACTGAA. Its protein is CASSPTGAGEASTE. The CDR3 as a whole reads CASSPTGAGEASTEAFF. Supplemented by reference TRBV14 and TRBJ1-1, the full variable domain reads EAGVTQFPSHSVIEKGQTVTLRCDPISGHDNLYWYRRVMGKEIKFLLHFVKESKQDESGMPNNRFLAERTGGTYSTLKVQPAELEDSGVYFCASSPTGAGEASTEAFFGQGTRLTVV.

This clone was seen many times. The CDR3 is cut off 3 residues early in the read; its end comes from the germline J gene. V gene TRBV10-3 combines with J gene TRBJ2-7, with TRBD2 matching over 7 bases. The length of the CDR3 is 13 residues. V gave up 11 bases and J gave up 1 base; unmatched junction bases: 8. CDR1 and CDR2 (germline): ENHRY, SYGVKD. The CDR3 sequence: CASLGGGSYEQYF. CDR3 DNA, as far as it was read: TGTGCCTCCTTGGGGGGGGGATCCTACGAG.

This clone was observed at least ten times. The CDR3 DNA, read in part, is TGCAGTGCTAGGGCTGGGACAGCTAGAAATGAAAAA. Protein: CSARAGTARNEK. The whole CDR3 protein reads CSARAGTARNEKLFF. The chain is built from TRBV20-1 and TRBJ1-4; 7 nucleotides match TRBD1. The CDR3 is cut off 3 residues early in the read; its end comes from the germline J gene. The length of the CDR3 is 15 residues. Trimming took 3 bases from V and 5 from J; bases not matched to a gene: 9. CDR1 and CDR2 from the germline V gene are DFQATT and SNEGSKA (reference sequence).

This clone was counted ten times or more. Coverage ceases 3 residues before the CDR3 finishes, and the germline J gene fills in the end. The chain has TRBV20-1 and TRBJ2-1; 7 positions match TRBD2. Germline V gene sequence: CDR1 DFQATT, CDR2 SNEGSKA (reference sequence). This CDR3 spans 15 amino acids. With 6 bases clipped from V and 3 bases from J, the junction kept 11 bases outside the gene matches. The CDR3 spells CSASKGLADYNEQFF. Incomplete CDR3 DNA: TGCAGTGCGAGTAAAGGGCTAGCGGACTACAATGAG.

The sample holds many counts of this clone. The CDR3 extends 3 residues past the end of the read, so its final part is completed from the germline J gene. The V and J genes are TRBV19 and TRBJ1-3; D perhaps matches TRBD1 (5 bases). The length of the CDR3 is 16 residues. Germline V gene lookup returns CDR1 LNHDA and CDR2 SQIVND (reference sequence). V lost 1 base, J lost 0 bases, and 10 bases lay in between. This CDR3 reads CASSIGAGSSGNTIYF. The CDR3 bases that were read are TGTGCCAGTAGTATAGGGGCAGGGAGCTCTGGAAACACC.

Many counts were recorded for this clone. The read falls 3 residues short of the CDR3 end, and the missing part is taken from the germline J gene. V usage is TRBV18 and J usage is TRBJ2-7; TRBD1 might be the D (6 bases). The germline V gene encodes CDR1 KGHSH and CDR2 LQKENI. The CDR3 runs to 13 residues. V gave up 3 bases and J gave up 1 base, with 7 bases separating them. CDR3 residues: CASSPGQSYEQYF. The CDR3 bases that were read are TGTGCCAGCTCACCCGGACAGTCCTACGAG. Full variable domain (outside the CDR3, taken from reference TRBV18 and TRBJ2-7): NAGVMQNPRHLVRRRGQEARLRCSPMKGHSHVYWYRQLPEEGLKFMVYLQKENIIDESGMPKERFSAEFPKEGPSILRIQQVVRGDSAAYFCASSPGQSYEQYFGPGTRLTVT.

Many counts were recorded for this clone. The read terminates 3 residues ahead of where the CDR3 ends, so the germline J gene completes it. This rearrangement joins TRBV4-2 to TRBJ2-3, with 14 bases that match TRBD2. The V gene end was trimmed by 1 base and the J gene end by 0 bases; junction bases not matched to a gene: 3. The CDR3 consists of 18 residues. Germline loops: CDR1 LGHNA, CDR2 YNFKEQ. CDR3 protein: CASSQGLAGGPSTDTQYF. The covered CDR3 bases are TGTGCCAGCAGCCAAGGACTAGCGGGAGGGCCGAGCACAGATACG.

This clone was picked up many times. The CDR3 end lies 3 residues beyond the end of the read and is filled in from the germline J gene. J is TRBJ2-7 and V is TRBV20-1; 7 positions agree with TRBD1. Germline V CDR1 and CDR2: DFQATT, SNEGSKA (reference sequence). V dropped 5 bases and J dropped 5; count of bases not matched to a gene: 18. The CDR3 contains 16 residues. The CDR3 spells CSALGQEKVVKDEQYF. The covered CDR3 bases are TGCAGTGCTCTAGGACAGGAGAAGGTAGTTAAGGACGAG.

This clone occurred many times. Read sequence stops 3 residues before the CDR3 end, and the germline J gene provides the missing end. The chain carries TRBV20-1 and TRBJ2-1; 7 bases line up with TRBD2. With 5 bases clipped from V and 4 bases from J, the junction kept 11 bases outside the gene matches. The CDR3 length is 15 residues. The germline V gene encodes CDR1 DFQATT and CDR2 SNEGSKA (reference sequence). The part of the CDR3 DNA that was read is TGCAGTGCTGCTTCGTCTAGCGGAGAGTACAATGAG. Its protein product is CSAASSSGEYNE. The whole CDR3 sequence is CSAASSSGEYNEQFF.

This clone was counted at least ten times. The CDR3: CASSPGQGGNQPQHF. CDR3 DNA, as far as it was read: TGTGCCAGCTCCCCAGGACAGGGAGGGAATCAGCCC. J is TRBJ1-5 and V is TRBV18; the match to TRBD1 covers 8 bases. The sequenced fragment ends 3 residues before the CDR3 boundary, so the rest is inferred from the germline J gene. The CDR3 consists of 15 residues. V dropped 6 bases and J dropped 4; count of bases not matched to a gene: 8. The germline gives CDR1 KGHSH, CDR2 LQKENI.